This T cell receptor (beta chain) was identified in a study of cytomegalovirus exposure and HLA in healthy donors (TCRdb year 2017). At the level of the whole study: A later analysis indicated that the roughly 130 validation repertoires were generated on the platform also employed for the roughly 720 repertoires of the first cohort. The study aimed to test whether signatures of past pathogen exposure could be identified by cataloging public T cell receptors. Besides the first cohort of around 670 subjects, a separate validation cohort made up of 120 different subjects was used. High-throughput TCR immunosequencing, statistical association of individual TCRs with disease status, and machine learning were combined to predict cytomegalovirus infection status.

Based on the germline V gene, the CDR1 and CDR2 sequences are MDHEN and SYDVKM. The junction carries 24 bases between V and J, which are trimmed by 8 bases and 0 bases respectively. The CDR3, cysteine through phenylalanine, is 18 amino acids long. Only CDR3 DNA is held: 54 bases, read in frame from base 1. The donors were included in the validation cohort of 100 to 150 subjects, a group kept apart from the roughly 680-subject first cohort. Libraries were made using the immunoSEQ multiplex PCR assay. Regarding the original processing steps: A statistical classification framework was built to diagnose cytomegalovirus status from the catalog of TCR beta chain sequences. The table comes from immuneACCESS by way of TCRdb, which keeps in-frame sequences with V and J called. Part of the clones is missing from these tables; in studies checked, under half for an unresolved V gene and the rest for unknown reasons. V, J and clone size are those of that table, while D and trimming were read from the DNA. The sample table shows about 330,000 clones, and 75% to 90% are seen once. Of the sample, 0.84% falls within the top ten clones.

The study at large found these results: Of the cluster scores, 94% were above 0 in a later analysis, which found that TCRs clustered in the first cohort also tended to co-occur in the 120 validation repertoires. All 120 or so repertoires were used to score co-occurrence in the validation cohort in a later analysis, because that analysis had no HLA typing for the cohort. The authors suggested that the approach could potentially be extended to other disease states and immunological phenotypes. The study listed over 150 TCR beta chains as associated with cytomegalovirus. Cytomegalovirus status was reported to be diagnosed by the classifier with high specificity and sensitivity in both the original and validation cohorts. Across donors, most TCR sequences were observed very rarely, whereas some public TCRs were present in many individuals. A few of the identified cytomegalovirus-associated TCR beta chains were confirmed in vitro to be specific for cytomegalovirus antigens.

On this clone itself: Its antigen has not been determined. No base quality values were provided; no much bigger clone lies one nucleotide off.

The TCR was taken from a young woman in good health and CMV-seronegative. The chain links TRBV28 with TRBJ2-3, and the D gene may be TRBD2, 7 bases matching. Sequenced input: PBMCs. The CDR3 corresponds to CASGLTGPAGVSTDTQYF. The sequenced DNA: TGTGCCAGCGGCCTGACAGGCCCGGCGGGGGTTAGCACAGATACGCAGTATTTT.